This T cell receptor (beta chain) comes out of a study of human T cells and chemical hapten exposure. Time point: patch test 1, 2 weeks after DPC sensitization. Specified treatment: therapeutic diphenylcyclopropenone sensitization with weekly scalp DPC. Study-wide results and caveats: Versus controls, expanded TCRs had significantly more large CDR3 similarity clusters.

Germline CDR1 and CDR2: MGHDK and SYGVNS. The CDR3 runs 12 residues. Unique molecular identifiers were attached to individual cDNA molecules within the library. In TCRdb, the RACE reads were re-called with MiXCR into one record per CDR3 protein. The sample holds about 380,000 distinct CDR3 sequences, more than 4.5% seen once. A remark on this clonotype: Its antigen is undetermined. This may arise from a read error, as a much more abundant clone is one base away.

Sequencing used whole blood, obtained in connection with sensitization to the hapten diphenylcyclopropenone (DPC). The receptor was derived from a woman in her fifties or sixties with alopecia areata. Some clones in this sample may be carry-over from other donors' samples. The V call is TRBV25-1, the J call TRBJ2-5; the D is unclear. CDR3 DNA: TGTGCCAGCAGCGTCCACTTTCAGCCCCTGCACTTC. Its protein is CASSVHFQPLHF.